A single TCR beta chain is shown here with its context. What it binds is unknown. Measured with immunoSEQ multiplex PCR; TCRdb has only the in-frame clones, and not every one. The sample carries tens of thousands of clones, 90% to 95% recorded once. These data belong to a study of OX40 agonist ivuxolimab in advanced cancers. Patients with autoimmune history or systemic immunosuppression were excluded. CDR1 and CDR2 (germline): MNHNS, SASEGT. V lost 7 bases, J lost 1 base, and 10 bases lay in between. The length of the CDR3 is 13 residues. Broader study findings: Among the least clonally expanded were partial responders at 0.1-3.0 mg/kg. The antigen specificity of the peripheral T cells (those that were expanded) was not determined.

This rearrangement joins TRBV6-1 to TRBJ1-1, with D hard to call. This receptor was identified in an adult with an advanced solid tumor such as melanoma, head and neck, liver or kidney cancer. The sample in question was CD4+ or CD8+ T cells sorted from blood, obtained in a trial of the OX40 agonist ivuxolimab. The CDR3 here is CASNLSGNTEAFF. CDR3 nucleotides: TGTGCCAGCAACCTCTCGGGGAACACTGAAGCTTTCTTT.